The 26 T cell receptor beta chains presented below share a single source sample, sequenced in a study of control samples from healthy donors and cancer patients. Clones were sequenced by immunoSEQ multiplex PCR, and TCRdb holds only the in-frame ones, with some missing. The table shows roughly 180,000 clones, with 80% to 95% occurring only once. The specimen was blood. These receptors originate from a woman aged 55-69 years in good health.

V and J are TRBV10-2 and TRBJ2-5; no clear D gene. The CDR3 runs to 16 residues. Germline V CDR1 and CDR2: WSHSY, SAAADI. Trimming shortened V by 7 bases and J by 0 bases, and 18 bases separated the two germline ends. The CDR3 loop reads CASNDVDLQYQETQYF. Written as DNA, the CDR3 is TGCGCCAGCAATGATGTAGACCTGCAGTACCAAGAGACCCAGTACTTC.

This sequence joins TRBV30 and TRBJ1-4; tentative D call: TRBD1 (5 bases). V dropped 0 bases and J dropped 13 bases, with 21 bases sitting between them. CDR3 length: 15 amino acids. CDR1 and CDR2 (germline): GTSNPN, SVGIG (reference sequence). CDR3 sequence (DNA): TGTGCCTGGAGTGTACGGAGGGGAATGATTGAAGGACTGTTTTTT. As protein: CAWSVRRGMIEGLFF.

The CDR3 coding sequence is TGTGCCAGCAGCCAAGATGGCATCATAAACATTCAGTACTTC. It codes for CASSQDGIINIQYF. V gene TRBV3-1 (or the pseudogene TRBV3-2) combines with J gene TRBJ2-4; D remains unclear. V lost 0 bases to trimming and J lost 6 bases, with 9 bases between them. The CDR3 totals 14 residues. Germline-derived CDR1 and CDR2 are LGHDT and YNNKEL (reference sequence).

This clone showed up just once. The CDR3 protein is CASSLQGARDSPLHF. The CDR3 DNA is TGTGCCAGCAGCTTACAGGGGGCGAGGGATTCACCCCTCCACTTT. This chain uses TRBV7-2 with TRBJ1-6, with 8 bases aligning to TRBD1. The CDR3 length is 15 residues. Trimming cost V 2 bases and J 8 bases; bases outside gene matches: 5. From germline, CDR1 is SGHTA and CDR2 FQGNSA.

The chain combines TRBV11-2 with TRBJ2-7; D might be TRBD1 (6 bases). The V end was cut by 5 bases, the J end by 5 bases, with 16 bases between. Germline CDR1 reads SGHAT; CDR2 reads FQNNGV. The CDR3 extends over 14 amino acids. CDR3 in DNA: TGTGCCAGCAGCCCTGTCCGGGACATGAACGAGCAGTACTTC. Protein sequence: CASSPVRDMNEQYF.

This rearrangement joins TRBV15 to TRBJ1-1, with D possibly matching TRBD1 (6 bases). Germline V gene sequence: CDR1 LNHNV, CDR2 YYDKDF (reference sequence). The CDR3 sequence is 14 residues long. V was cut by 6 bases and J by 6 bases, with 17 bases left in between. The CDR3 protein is CATRVRISGAEAFF. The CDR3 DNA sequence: TGTGCCACCAGGGTCCGGATATCAGGGGCTGAAGCTTTCTTT. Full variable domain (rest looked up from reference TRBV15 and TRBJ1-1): DAMVIQNPRYQVTQFGKPVTLSCSQTLNHNVMYWYQQKSSQAPKLLFHYYDKDFNNEADTPDNFQSRRPNTSFCFLDIRSPGLGDTAMYLCATRVRISGAEAFFGQGTRLTVV.

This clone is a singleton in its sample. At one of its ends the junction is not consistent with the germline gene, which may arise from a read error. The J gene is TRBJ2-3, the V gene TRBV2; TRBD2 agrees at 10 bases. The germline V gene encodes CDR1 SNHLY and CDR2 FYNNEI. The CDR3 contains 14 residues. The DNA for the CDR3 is TGTGCCAGCAGAGCTAGCGGGAGCACAGATGCGCAGTATTTT. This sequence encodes CASRASGSTDAQYF.

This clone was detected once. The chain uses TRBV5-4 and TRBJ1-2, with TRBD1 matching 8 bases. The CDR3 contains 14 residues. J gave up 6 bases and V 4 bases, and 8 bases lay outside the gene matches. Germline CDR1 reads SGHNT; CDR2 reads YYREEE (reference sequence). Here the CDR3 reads CASSLRQGTNGYTF. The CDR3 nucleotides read TGTGCCAGCAGCCTAAGACAGGGGACAAATGGCTACACCTTC.

DNA of the CDR3: TGTGCCAGCAGTCCCTCCGAGACCCAGTACTTC. This translates into CASSPSETQYF. This chain joins TRBV12-3 or TRBV12-4 and TRBJ2-5; no firm D call. The CDR3 is 11 residues long. The germline V and J ends were trimmed by 5 bases and 5 bases, with 6 bases remaining between them.

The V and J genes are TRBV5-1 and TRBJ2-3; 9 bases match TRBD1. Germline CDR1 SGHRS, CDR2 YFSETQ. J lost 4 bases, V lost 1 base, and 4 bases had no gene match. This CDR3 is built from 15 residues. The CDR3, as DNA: TGCGCCAGCAGCTTGTGGGACAGGGCGGCAGATACGCAGTATTTT. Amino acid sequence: CASSLWDRAADTQYF.

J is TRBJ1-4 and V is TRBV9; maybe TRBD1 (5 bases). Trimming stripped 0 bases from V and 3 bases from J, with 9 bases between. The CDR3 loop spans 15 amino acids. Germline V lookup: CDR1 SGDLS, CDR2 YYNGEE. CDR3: CASSVATASNEKLFF. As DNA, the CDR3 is TGTGCCAGCAGCGTAGCGACAGCTTCTAATGAAAAACTGTTTTTT.

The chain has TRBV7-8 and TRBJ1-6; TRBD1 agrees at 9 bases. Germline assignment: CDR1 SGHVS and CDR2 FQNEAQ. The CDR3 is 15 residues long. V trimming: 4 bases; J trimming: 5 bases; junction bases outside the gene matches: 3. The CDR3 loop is CASSYRDRDNSPLHF. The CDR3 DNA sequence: TGTGCCAGCAGCTACCGGGACAGGGATAATTCACCCCTCCACTTT.

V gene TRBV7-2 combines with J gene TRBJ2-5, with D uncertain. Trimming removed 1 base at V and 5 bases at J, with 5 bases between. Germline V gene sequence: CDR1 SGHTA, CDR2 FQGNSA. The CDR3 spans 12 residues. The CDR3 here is CASSLVEETQYF. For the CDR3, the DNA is TGTGCCAGCAGCTTAGTGGAGGAGACCCAGTACTTC.

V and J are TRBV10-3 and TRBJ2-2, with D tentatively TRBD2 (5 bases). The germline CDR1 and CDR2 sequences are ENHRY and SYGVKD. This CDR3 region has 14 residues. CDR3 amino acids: CAGTSGSGTGELFF. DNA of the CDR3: TGTGCGGGTACTTCGGGGTCGGGCACCGGGGAGCTGTTTTTT.

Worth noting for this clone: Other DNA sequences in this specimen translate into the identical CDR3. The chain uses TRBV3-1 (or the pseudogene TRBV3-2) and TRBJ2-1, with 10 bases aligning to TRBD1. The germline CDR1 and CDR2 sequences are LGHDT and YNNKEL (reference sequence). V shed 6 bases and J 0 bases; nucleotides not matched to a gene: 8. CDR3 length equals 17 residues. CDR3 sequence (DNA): TGTGCCAGCAGACTTGGGACAGGGGTGAGCTCCTACAATGAGCAGTTCTTC. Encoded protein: CASRLGTGVSSYNEQFF.

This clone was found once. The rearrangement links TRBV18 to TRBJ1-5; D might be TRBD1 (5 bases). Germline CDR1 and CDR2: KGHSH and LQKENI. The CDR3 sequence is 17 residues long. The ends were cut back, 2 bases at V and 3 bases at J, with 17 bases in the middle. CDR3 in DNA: TGTGCCAGCTCACCAAAGCAGGGTTTGGGAAACAATCAGCCCCAGCATTTT. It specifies CASSPKQGLGNNQPQHF.

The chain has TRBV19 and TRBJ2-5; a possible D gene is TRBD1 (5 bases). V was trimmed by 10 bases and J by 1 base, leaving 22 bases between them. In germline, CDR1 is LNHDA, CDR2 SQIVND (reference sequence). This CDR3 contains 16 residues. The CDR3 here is CATTGRKVKGQETQYF. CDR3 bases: TGTGCCACCACAGGAAGGAAAGTGAAAGGCCAAGAGACCCAGTACTTC.

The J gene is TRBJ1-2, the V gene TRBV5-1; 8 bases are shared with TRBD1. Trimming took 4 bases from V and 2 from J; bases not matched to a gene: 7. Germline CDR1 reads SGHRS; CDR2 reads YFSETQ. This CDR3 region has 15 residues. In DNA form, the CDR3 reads TGCGCCAGCAGCCCTGGACAGGGCCAAAACTATGGCTACACCTTC. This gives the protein CASSPGQGQNYGYTF.

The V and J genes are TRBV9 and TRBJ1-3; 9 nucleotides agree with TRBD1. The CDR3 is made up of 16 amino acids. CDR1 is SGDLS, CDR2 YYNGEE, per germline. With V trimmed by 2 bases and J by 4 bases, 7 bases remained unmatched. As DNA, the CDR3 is TGTGCCAGCAGCGTCACCACGGGGACAGGGGGAAACACCATATATTTT. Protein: CASSVTTGTGGNTIYF.

The CDR3 sequence: CASSQTSVGDEQFF. The CDR3 bases are TGTGCCAGCAGTCAAACTAGCGTTGGCGATGAGCAGTTCTTC. The chain is built from TRBV6-5 and TRBJ2-1; 7 nucleotides align to TRBD2. The CDR3 extends over 14 amino acids. The ends lost 5 bases at V and 8 bases at J; junction bases unmatched: 9. Germline values: CDR1 MNHEY, CDR2 SVGAGI.

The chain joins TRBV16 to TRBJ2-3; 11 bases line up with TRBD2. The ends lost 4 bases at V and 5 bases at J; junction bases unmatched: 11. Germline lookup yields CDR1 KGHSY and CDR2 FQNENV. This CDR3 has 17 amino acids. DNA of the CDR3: TGTGCCAGCAGCCCTCGGATAGCGGGGGGGATGAAAGATACGCAGTATTTT. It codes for CASSPRIAGGMKDTQYF.

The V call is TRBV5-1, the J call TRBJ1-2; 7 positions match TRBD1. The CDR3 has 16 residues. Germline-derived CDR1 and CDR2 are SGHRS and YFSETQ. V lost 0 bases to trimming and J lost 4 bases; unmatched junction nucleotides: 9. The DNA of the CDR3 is TGCGCCAGCAGCTTGGGGTTGACAGGGATGATCTATGGCTACACCTTC. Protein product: CASSLGLTGMIYGYTF. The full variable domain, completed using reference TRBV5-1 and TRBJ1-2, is KAGVTQTPRYLIKTRGQQVTLSCSPISGHRSVSWYQQTPGQGLQFLFEYFSETQRNKGNFPGRFSGRQFSNSRSEMNVSTLELGDSALYLCASSLGLTGMIYGYTFGSGTRLTVV.

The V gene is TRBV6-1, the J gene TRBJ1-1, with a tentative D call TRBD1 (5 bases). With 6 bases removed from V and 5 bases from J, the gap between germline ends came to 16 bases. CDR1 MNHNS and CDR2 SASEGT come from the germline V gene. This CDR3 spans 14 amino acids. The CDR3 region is CASSMGRGMTEAFF. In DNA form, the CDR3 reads TGTGCCAGCAGCATGGGGAGGGGAATGACTGAAGCTTTCTTT.

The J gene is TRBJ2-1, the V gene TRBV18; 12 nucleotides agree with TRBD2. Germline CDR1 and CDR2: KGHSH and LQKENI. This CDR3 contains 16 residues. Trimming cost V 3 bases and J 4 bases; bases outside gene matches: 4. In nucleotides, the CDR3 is TGTGCCAGCTCACCCTTCCTAGCGGGGGGGTACAATGAGCAGTTCTTC. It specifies CASSPFLAGGYNEQFF.

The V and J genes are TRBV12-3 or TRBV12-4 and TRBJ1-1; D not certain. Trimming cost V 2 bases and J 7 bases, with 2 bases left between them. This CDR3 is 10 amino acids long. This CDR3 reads CASSLIEAFF. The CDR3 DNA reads TGTGCCAGCAGTTTAATTGAAGCTTTCTTT.

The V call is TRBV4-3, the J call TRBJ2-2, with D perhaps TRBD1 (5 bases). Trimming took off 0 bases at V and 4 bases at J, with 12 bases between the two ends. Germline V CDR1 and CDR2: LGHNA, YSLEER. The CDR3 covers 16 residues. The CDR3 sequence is CASSQEYGHPTGELFF. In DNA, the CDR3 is TGCGCCAGCAGCCAAGAGTACGGACATCCCACCGGGGAGCTGTTTTTT.